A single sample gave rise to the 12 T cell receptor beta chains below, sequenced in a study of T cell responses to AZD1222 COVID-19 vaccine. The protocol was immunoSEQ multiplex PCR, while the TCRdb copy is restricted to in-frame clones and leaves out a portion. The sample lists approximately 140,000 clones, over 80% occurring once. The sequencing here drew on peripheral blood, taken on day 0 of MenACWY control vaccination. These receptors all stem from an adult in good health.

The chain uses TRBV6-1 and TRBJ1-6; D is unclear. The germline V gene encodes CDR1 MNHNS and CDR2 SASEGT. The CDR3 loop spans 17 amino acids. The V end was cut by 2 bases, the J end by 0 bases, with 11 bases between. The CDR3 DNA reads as TGTGCCAGCAGTGAATTACCCGTGAGCTCCTATAATTCACCCCTCCACTTT. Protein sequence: CASSELPVSSYNSPLHF.

The DNA for the CDR3 is TGTGCCAGCAGTCGTCCGGGACTGAGCTCCTACGAGCAGTACTTC. This gives the protein CASSRPGLSSYEQYF. The chain recombines TRBV28 with TRBJ2-7; TRBD2 is a possible D gene (6 bases). Germline CDR1 reads MDHEN; CDR2 reads SYDVKM. Between the trimmed V and J ends, which lost 5 bases and 0 bases, there was a span of 14 bases. The CDR3 consists of 15 residues.

CDR3 coding DNA: TGTGCCAGCAGTGAAGGTTCAGGGGGCAGTGGCAATCAGCCCCAGCATTTT. This gives the protein CASSEGSGGSGNQPQHF. This chain links TRBV6-1 with TRBJ1-5; TRBD1 agrees at 8 bases. Germline CDR1 and CDR2: MNHNS and SASEGT. J lost 2 bases, V lost 1 base, and 7 bases had no gene match. The CDR3 totals 17 residues.

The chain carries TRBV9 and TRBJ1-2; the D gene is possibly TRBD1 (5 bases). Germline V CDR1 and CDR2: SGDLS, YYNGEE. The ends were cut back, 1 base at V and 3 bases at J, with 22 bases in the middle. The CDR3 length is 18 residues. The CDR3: CASSVNPTGNVGDYGYTF. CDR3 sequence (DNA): TGTGCCAGCAGCGTAAATCCAACAGGAAACGTCGGGGACTATGGCTACACCTTC.

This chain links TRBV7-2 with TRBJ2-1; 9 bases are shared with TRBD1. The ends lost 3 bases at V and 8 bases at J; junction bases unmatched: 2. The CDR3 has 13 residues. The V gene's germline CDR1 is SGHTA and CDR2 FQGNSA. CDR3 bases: TGTGCCAGCAGCTTGGACAGGGGCGATGAGCAGTTCTTC. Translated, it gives CASSLDRGDEQFF.

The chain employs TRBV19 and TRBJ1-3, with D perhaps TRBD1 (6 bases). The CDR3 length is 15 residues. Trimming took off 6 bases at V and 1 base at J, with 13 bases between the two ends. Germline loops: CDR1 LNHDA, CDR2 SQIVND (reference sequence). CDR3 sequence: CASRTQGLSGNTIYF. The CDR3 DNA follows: TGTGCCAGTAGGACCCAGGGGTTATCTGGAAACACCATATATTTT.

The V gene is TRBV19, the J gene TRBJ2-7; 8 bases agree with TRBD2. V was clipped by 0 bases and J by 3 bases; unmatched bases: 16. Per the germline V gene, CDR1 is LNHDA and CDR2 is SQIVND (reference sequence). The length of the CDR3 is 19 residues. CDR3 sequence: CASSIERPFRQRGGYEQYF. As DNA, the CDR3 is TGTGCCAGTAGTATAGAGAGGCCTTTTCGACAACGGGGGGGCTACGAGCAGTACTTC.

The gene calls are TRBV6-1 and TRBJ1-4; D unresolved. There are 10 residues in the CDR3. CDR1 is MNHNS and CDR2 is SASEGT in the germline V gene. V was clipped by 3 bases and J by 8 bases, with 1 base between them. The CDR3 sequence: CASSDEKLFF. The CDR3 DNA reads TGTGCCAGCAGTGACGAAAAACTGTTTTTT.

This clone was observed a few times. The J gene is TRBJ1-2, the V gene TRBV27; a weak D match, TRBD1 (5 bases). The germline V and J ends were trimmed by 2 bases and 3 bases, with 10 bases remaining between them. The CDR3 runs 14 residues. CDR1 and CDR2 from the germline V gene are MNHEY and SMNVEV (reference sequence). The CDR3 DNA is TGTGCCAGCAGTTTAAGCAAGGGGTACTATGGCTACACCTTC. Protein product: CASSLSKGYYGYTF.

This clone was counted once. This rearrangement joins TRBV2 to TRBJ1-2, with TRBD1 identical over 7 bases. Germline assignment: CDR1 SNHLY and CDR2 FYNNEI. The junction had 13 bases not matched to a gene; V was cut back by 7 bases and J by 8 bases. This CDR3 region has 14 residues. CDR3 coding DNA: TGTGCCAGCACCAAGGACAGGACTTCGGGAGGCTACACCTTC. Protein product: CASTKDRTSGGYTF.

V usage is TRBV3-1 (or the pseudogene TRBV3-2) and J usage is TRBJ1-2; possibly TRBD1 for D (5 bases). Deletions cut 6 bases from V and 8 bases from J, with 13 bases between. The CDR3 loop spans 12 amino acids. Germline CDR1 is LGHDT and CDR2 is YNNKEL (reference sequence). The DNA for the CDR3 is TGTGCCAGCAGAGGGGCAGGAGAGGGCTACACCTTC. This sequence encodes CASRGAGEGYTF.

The CDR3 region has the DNA TGTGCCAGCAGCGCTGGGACAGGACGACAGGGAGAGACCCAGTACTTC. Translating gives CASSAGTGRQGETQYF. The chain links TRBV9 to TRBJ2-5; 8 positions agree with TRBD1. Per germline, CDR1 SGDLS and CDR2 YYNGEE. The CDR3 has 16 amino acids. J lost 4 bases, V lost 3 bases, and 11 bases had no gene match.